This TCR beta chain originates from a study of blood T cell repertoires in COVID-19. Study details: Sites in the United States, Italy and Spain provided acute and convalescent COVID-19 samples. The cDNA or gDNA used as material had been derived from T cells, B-cell-depleted T cells, or PBMCs.

Germline V lookup: CDR1 SGHTA, CDR2 FQGTGA. This CDR3 comprises 15 residues. The ends lost 4 bases at V and 2 bases at J; junction bases unmatched: 4. Study processing details: The authors estimated nucleated cell counts from reference gene primer amplification. The repertoire was sequenced with immunoSEQ multiplex PCR; TCRdb's copy has only in-frame clones and lacks some. V and J calls and clone size are as listed in that table; D and trimming were resolved from the DNA. The sample yields fewer than 130,000 clones, about 85% seen once. V and J are TRBV7-3 and TRBJ2-1, with 8 bases that match TRBD1. The sequence was obtained from a human donor in a cohort sampled during active COVID-19. Sequenced material: peripheral blood. The CDR3 loop is CASSSGGQAYNEQFF. The CDR3 coding sequence is TGTGCCAGCAGCTCAGGGGGACAGGCCTACAATGAGCAGTTCTTC.